One and the same sample provided the 15 T cell receptor beta chains below, sequenced in a study of control samples from healthy donors and cancer patients (dated by TCRdb to about 2020). Library creation used the immunoSEQ multiplex PCR assay. The table comes from immuneACCESS by way of TCRdb, which keeps in-frame sequences with V and J called. Part of the clones is missing from these tables; in studies checked, under half for an unresolved V gene and the rest for unknown reasons. The sample profile shows 55,000 to 80,000 clones; roughly 87% of them were found once. Of the sample, less than 6.5% is held by the ten largest clones. Sequencing was done on a sample of PBMCs. The receptors originated from a man in his 60s with colorectal cancer.

The V and J genes are TRBV11-1 and TRBJ2-4; D uncertain. V was clipped by 5 bases and J by 7 bases, with 12 bases between them. The CDR3 has 13 amino acids. CDR1 and CDR2 from the germline V gene are SGHAT and FQDESV (reference sequence). In DNA, the CDR3 is TGTGCCAGCAGCCCCCCGGCAACGAACATTCAGTACTTC. Its translation is CASSPPATNIQYF.

The chain is built from TRBV4-3 and TRBJ2-3; 9 positions agree with TRBD2. Germline values: CDR1 LGHNA, CDR2 YSLEER. The V and J ends lost 2 bases and 3 bases, in that order; junction bases with no gene match: 9. This CDR3 comprises 17 residues. The CDR3 nucleotides are TGCGCCAGCAGCCAATCGCGCGGGGGGGCCGGTACAGATACGCAGTATTTT. Protein sequence: CASSQSRGGAGTDTQYF.

The rearrangement joins TRBV6-5 to TRBJ1-2; TRBD1 matches 7 bases. Germline V gene sequence: CDR1 MNHEY, CDR2 SVGAGI. V shed 6 bases and J 3 bases; nucleotides not matched to a gene: 4. CDR3 length equals 13 residues. CDR3 sequence: CASRKQGYYGYTF. The CDR3 DNA reads TGTGCCAGCAGGAAACAGGGGTACTATGGCTACACCTTC.

The chain's CDR3 is CASSPRTGVTNVLTF. CDR3 DNA: TGTGCCAGCAGCCCCCGGACAGGGGTTACCAACGTCCTGACTTTC. This chain joins TRBV7-2 and TRBJ2-6; the match to TRBD1 covers 9 bases. The CDR3 totals 15 residues. The V gene end was trimmed by 5 bases and the J gene end by 8 bases; junction bases not matched to a gene: 7. Germline lookup yields CDR1 SGHTA and CDR2 FQGNSA.

The chain joins TRBV19 to TRBJ1-1; a weak D match, TRBD1 (5 bases). Per the germline V gene, CDR1 is LNHDA and CDR2 is SQIVND (reference sequence). With 6 bases removed from V and 2 bases from J, the gap between germline ends came to 22 bases. CDR3 length: 17 residues. Here the CDR3 reads CASRDRPGGDSNTEAFF. Written as DNA, the CDR3 is TGTGCCAGTAGGGACCGGCCGGGAGGGGACTCCAACACTGAAGCTTTCTTT.

This chain uses TRBV18 with TRBJ1-5; maybe TRBD1 (5 bases). Trimming took 2 bases from V and 3 from J, leaving 11 bases between them. The CDR3 sequence is 15 residues long. Germline CDR1 and CDR2: KGHSH and LQKENI. The CDR3 region has the DNA TGTGCCAGCTCACCAGGGACGGACCACAATCAGCCCCAGCATTTT. Translated: CASSPGTDHNQPQHF.

J is TRBJ1-5 and V is TRBV7-8, with D perhaps matching TRBD1 (6 bases). The V gene lost 5 bases and the J gene lost 0 bases, with 26 bases spanning the gap. Germline-derived CDR1 and CDR2 are SGHVS and FQNEAQ. This CDR3 contains 20 residues. In DNA form, the CDR3 reads TGTGCCAGCAGCCGCAGAGGGGGAATTAGAGGGGCCTATAGCAATCAGCCCCAGCATTTT. It yields the protein CASSRRGGIRGAYSNQPQHF.

V and J are TRBV7-2 and TRBJ2-5; 7 nucleotides align to TRBD2. V lost 4 bases and J lost 5; bases outside the gene matches: 13. CDR3 length: 16 residues. Germline V gives CDR1 SGHTA, CDR2 FQGNSA. CDR3 residues: CASSSQTSRAGETQYF. CDR3 in DNA: TGTGCCAGCAGCTCGCAGACTAGCCGGGCTGGGGAGACCCAGTACTTC. The entire variable domain, with the rest obtained from reference TRBV7-2 and TRBJ2-5, is as follows: GAGVSQSPSNKVTEKGKDVELRCDPISGHTALYWYRQSLGQGLEFLIYFQGNSAPDKSGLPSDRFSAERTGGSVSTLTIQRTQQEDSAVYLCASSSQTSRAGETQYFGPGTRLLVL.

This clone was observed a single time. The chain links TRBV15 to TRBJ2-1; 9 nucleotides align to TRBD2. V gave up 2 bases and J gave up 5 bases; unmatched junction bases: 7. The CDR3 loop spans 16 amino acids. Germline lookup yields CDR1 LNHNV and CDR2 YYDKDF (reference sequence). The CDR3 nucleotides read TGTGCCACCAGCAGACCTGTCCTAGCGGGGAACAATGAGCAGTTCTTC. This gives the protein CATSRPVLAGNNEQFF.

This chain joins TRBV19 and TRBJ2-2; 8 positions agree with TRBD2. Germline CDR1 is LNHDA and CDR2 is SQIVND (reference sequence). The CDR3 has 18 residues. V trimming: 5 bases; J trimming: 6 bases; junction bases outside the gene matches: 17. The CDR3 is CASSHPSFKRGKSGELFF. As DNA, the CDR3 is TGTGCCAGTAGTCACCCCTCTTTCAAGCGGGGGAAGTCCGGGGAGCTGTTTTTT.

The chain recombines TRBV4-3 with TRBJ2-3; unclear D gene. This CDR3 comprises 13 residues. V lost 0 bases, J lost 7 bases, and 8 bases lay in between. CDR1 is LGHNA, CDR2 YSLEER, per germline. The DNA of the CDR3 is TGCGCCAGCAGCCAAGATCTGTGGAATACGCAGTATTTT. It specifies CASSQDLWNTQYF.

The chain links TRBV5-1 to TRBJ1-4, with no clear D. The germline V and J ends were trimmed by 6 bases and 0 bases, with 9 bases remaining between them. The CDR3 covers 14 residues. Germline CDR1 and CDR2: SGHRS and YFSETQ. CDR3 protein: CASKMDATNEKLFF. DNA for the CDR3: TGCGCCAGCAAGATGGACGCAACTAATGAAAAACTGTTTTTT.

The chain has TRBV5-1 and TRBJ2-7, with D possibly being TRBD2 (5 bases). The CDR3 extends over 14 amino acids. The V gene lost 6 bases and the J gene lost 0 bases, with 13 bases spanning the gap. The germline CDR1 and CDR2 sequences are SGHRS and YFSETQ. DNA of the CDR3: TGCGCCAGCACAGGTGGCGGGTACTCCTACGAGCAGTACTTC. It translates to CASTGGGYSYEQYF.

The genes are TRBV5-4 and TRBJ1-2; unclear D gene. The CDR3 runs 14 residues. V was cut by 5 bases and J by 7 bases, with 18 bases left in between. Looked up from germline, CDR1 is SGHNT and CDR2 is YYREEE (reference sequence). As DNA, the CDR3 is TGTGCCAGCAGTAGCGGGAACAGCCTATTTGGCTACACCTTC. This encodes CASSSGNSLFGYTF.

The table lists this clone with a few counts. The V gene is TRBV10-2, the J gene TRBJ2-1; possibly TRBD2 for D (5 bases). CDR1 and CDR2 (germline): WSHSY, SAAADI. V was clipped by 7 bases and J by 4 bases, with 14 bases between them. This CDR3 is 14 amino acids long. This chain's CDR3 is CASTPDSAYNEQFF. CDR3 nucleotides: TGCGCCAGCACTCCGGACTCAGCTTACAATGAGCAGTTCTTC.